The 8 T cell receptor beta chains presented below share a single source sample, sequenced in a study of CD8 T cells in ankylosing spondylitis. TCRdb used MiXCR to reprocess the 5' RACE reads, holding one entry per CDR3 protein. The table includes some 130,000 distinct CDR3 sequences, about 7.3% detected once. The source material was blood, either unsorted or a sorted T cell fraction (not recorded which). The receptors were gathered from a female donor with ankylosing spondylitis or in good health (not recorded which).

This clonotype was picked up many times. This sequence joins TRBV12-3 or TRBV12-4 and TRBJ1-1, with a tentative D call TRBD1 (5 bases). Trimming took off 3 bases at V and 9 bases at J, with 11 bases between the two ends. The CDR3 sequence is 12 residues long. In DNA form, the CDR3 reads TGTGCCAGCAGTTTCCAGCGGGGGAAAGCTTTCTTT. Encoded protein: CASSFQRGKAFF.

This clonotype has a count of ten or more. The rearrangement links TRBV5-1 to TRBJ1-1; 12 bases map to TRBD1. Germline V CDR1 and CDR2: SGHRS, YFSETQ. This CDR3 is built from 14 residues. The junction had 7 bases not matched to a gene; V was cut back by 1 base and J by 12 bases. The CDR3 spells CASSLSGDRGLSFF. Here the CDR3 DNA reads TGCGCCAGCAGCTTGTCGGGGGACAGGGGGCTTTCTTTCTTT.

The chain links TRBV19 to TRBJ1-5; D remains ambiguous. The V gene lost 8 bases and the J gene lost 10 bases, with 21 bases spanning the gap. Germline V CDR1 and CDR2: LNHDA, SQIVND (reference sequence). This CDR3 has 14 amino acids. CDR3 sequence: CASRIEEVGGPQHF. For the CDR3, the DNA is TGTGCCAGTCGAATTGAGGAGGTCGGAGGCCCCCAGCATTTT.

This clonotype was counted at least ten times. This chain links TRBV12-3 or TRBV12-4 with TRBJ2-4; 7 bases fit TRBD1. Trimming took 2 bases from V and 8 from J; bases not matched to a gene: 6. The CDR3 covers 14 residues. CDR3 in DNA: TGTGCCAGCAGTTTACCGGGAACAGGGGACATTCAGTACTTC. Amino acid sequence: CASSLPGTGDIQYF.

CDR3 protein: CASSLFGGPTVSHGYTF. CDR3 bases: TGTGCCAGCAGTTTATTTGGGGGCCCAACCGTCTCCCATGGCTACACCTTC. The V gene is TRBV27, the J gene TRBJ1-2; TRBD1 might be the D (6 bases). Germline CDR1 MNHEY, CDR2 SMNVEV (reference sequence). V shed 1 base and J shed 6 bases, with 21 bases lying between them. The CDR3 runs 17 residues.

There are many counts of this clonotype. The chain joins TRBV20-1 to TRBJ1-3; D not resolved. The CDR3 is 14 residues long. CDR1 is DFQATT, CDR2 SNEGSKA, per germline (reference sequence). The ends were cut back, 1 base at V and 0 bases at J, with 7 bases in the middle. As DNA, the CDR3 is TGCAGTGCTAGAGTTTTTGGCTCTGGAAACACCATATATTTT. This gives the protein CSARVFGSGNTIYF.

There are many counts of this clonotype. This chain joins TRBV6-1 and TRBJ1-2, with TRBD1 as a possible D gene (5 bases). Germline values: CDR1 MNHNS, CDR2 SASEGT. The CDR3 runs 15 residues. V lost 2 bases and J lost 4, with 14 bases in between. CDR3 nucleotide sequence: TGTGCCAGCAGTGAATCGGGCAGGGAAAGCTATGGCTACACCTTC. As protein: CASSESGRESYGYTF.

This clonotype was seen many times. The chain is built from TRBV12-3 or TRBV12-4 and TRBJ1-2, with D perhaps matching TRBD1 (5 bases). V gave up 7 bases and J gave up 4 bases, with 13 bases separating them. This CDR3 is 13 amino acids long. The CDR3 sequence: CASTGGRTYGYTF. Here the CDR3 DNA reads TGTGCCAGCACTGGGGGGAGGACCTATGGCTACACCTTC.